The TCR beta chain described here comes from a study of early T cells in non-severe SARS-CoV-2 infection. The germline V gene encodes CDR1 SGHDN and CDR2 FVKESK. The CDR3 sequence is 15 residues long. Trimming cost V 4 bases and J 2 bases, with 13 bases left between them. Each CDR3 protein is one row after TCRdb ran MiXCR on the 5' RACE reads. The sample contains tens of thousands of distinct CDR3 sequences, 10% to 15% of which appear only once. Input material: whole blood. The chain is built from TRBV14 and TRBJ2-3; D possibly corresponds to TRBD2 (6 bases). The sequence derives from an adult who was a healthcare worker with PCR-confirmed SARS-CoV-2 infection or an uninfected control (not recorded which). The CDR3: CASSLQRAATDTQYF. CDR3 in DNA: TGTGCCAGCAGCCTACAGCGGGCCGCCACAGATACGCAGTATTTT.